Each of the 28 T cell receptor beta chains below was sequenced from the same sample in a study of PD-L1 blockade in urothelial cancer. Profiled with immunoSEQ multiplex PCR; TCRdb holds only in-frame clones, not every one. This table has some 110,000 clones, around 90% appearing once. Described time point: peripheral blood 6 weeks after treatment start. The source was PBMCs, collected around atezolizumab (anti-PD-L1) treatment. These TCRs come from a man in his 60s with urothelial cancer.

This chain links TRBV19 with TRBJ1-1; a weak D match, TRBD1 (5 bases). V shed 4 bases and J shed 4 bases, with 25 bases lying between them. Per germline, CDR1 LNHDA and CDR2 SQIVND (reference sequence). CDR3 size: 18 residues. CDR3 nucleotides: TGTGCCAGTAGTACCCCCCTCGGCAGGGCGGAGGGAGGCACTGAAGCTTTCTTT. This gives the protein CASSTPLGRAEGGTEAFF.

About this clone: Other nucleotide sequences in the sample specify the same CDR3. The chain has TRBV5-1 and TRBJ1-4, with D unclear. The CDR3 sequence is 15 residues long. The V and J ends lost 0 bases and 2 bases respectively, with 8 bases between them. CDR1 and CDR2 (germline): SGHRS, YFSETQ. As DNA, the CDR3 is TGCGCCAGCAGCTTGGGGGCCGCCACTAATGAAAAACTGTTTTTT. This encodes CASSLGAATNEKLFF. Full variable domain (outside the CDR3, taken from reference TRBV5-1 and TRBJ1-4): KAGVTQTPRYLIKTRGQQVTLSCSPISGHRSVSWYQQTPGQGLQFLFEYFSETQRNKGNFPGRFSGRQFSNSRSEMNVSTLELGDSALYLCASSLGAATNEKLFFGSGTQLSVL.

CDR3 loop: CASSENRGGGAFEQFF. DNA of the CDR3: TGTGCCAGCAGCGAAAATCGGGGCGGGGGGGCTTTTGAGCAGTTCTTC. This rearrangement joins TRBV2 to TRBJ2-1; 9 nucleotides align to TRBD2. The J segment lost 9 bases and the V segment lost 6 bases, leaving 15 bases of the junction unmatched. The length of the CDR3 is 16 residues. Germline V lookup: CDR1 SNHLY, CDR2 FYNNEI.

This clone was seen just once. The genes are TRBV28 and TRBJ2-3, with 7 bases fitting TRBD2. The CDR3 covers 16 residues. Germline trimming cut 3 bases from V and 5 bases from J; bases unmatched to any gene: 11. The V gene's germline CDR1 is MDHEN and CDR2 SYDVKM. The CDR3 nucleotides read TGTGCCAGCAGTTTTGTTGGTGGGGGGGGAGGAGATACGCAGTATTTT. Its translation is CASSFVGGGGGDTQYF.

The rearrangement links TRBV9 to TRBJ2-7; TRBD1 is a possible D gene (6 bases). CDR1 and CDR2 from the germline V gene are SGDLS and YYNGEE. V lost 3 bases to trimming and J lost 0 bases, with 10 bases between them. The CDR3 has 14 residues. The CDR3 DNA reads TGTGCCAGCAGCGAGGGGACAAGCTCCTACGAGCAGTACTTC. It translates to CASSEGTSSYEQYF.

This clone was found once. The chain uses TRBV7-3 and TRBJ1-1; no clear D gene. This CDR3 has 13 residues. V lost 1 base to trimming and J lost 1 base, with 4 bases between them. CDR1 and CDR2 from the germline V gene are SGHTA and FQGTGA. CDR3 coding DNA: TGTGCCAGCAGCTTAAACAGGAACACTGAAGCTTTCTTT. Amino acids: CASSLNRNTEAFF.

The chain recombines TRBV2 with TRBJ2-7, with 7 positions matching TRBD2. CDR3 length equals 13 residues. After removal of 7 bases from V and 6 bases from J, the junction contained 9 bases not matched to a gene. The germline V gene encodes CDR1 SNHLY and CDR2 FYNNEI. In DNA, the CDR3 is TGTGCCAGCACCCCCCTAGCGGTGGGCGAGCAGTACTTC. Protein product: CASTPLAVGEQYF.

The genes are TRBV10-1 and TRBJ2-7, with D hard to call. Trimming cost V 4 bases and J 2 bases, with 12 bases left between them. This CDR3 contains 14 residues. Germline assignment: CDR1 WNHNN and CDR2 SYGVQD (reference sequence). As DNA, the CDR3 is TGCGCCAGCAGTGCCCTAGGTTTACCCTACGAGCAGTACTTC. It codes for CASSALGLPYEQYF.

The chain employs TRBV28 and TRBJ1-1; 8 bases match TRBD1. Trimming at V came to 3 bases and at J to 11 bases, leaving 8 bases not matched to a gene. This CDR3 comprises 13 residues. Germline assignment: CDR1 MDHEN and CDR2 SYDVKM. CDR3 sequence reads: CASSFNGQGTAFF. CDR3 bases: TGTGCCAGCAGTTTCAATGGACAGGGAACGGCTTTCTTT.

The chain links TRBV7-6 to TRBJ1-5; 9 bases match TRBD1. The germline V gene has CDR1 SGHVS and CDR2 FNYEAQ. The CDR3 runs to 15 residues. The J segment lost 8 bases and the V segment lost 5 bases, leaving 10 bases of the junction unmatched. The CDR3 reads CASSVGTGYAEPQHF. The CDR3 DNA is TGTGCCAGCAGCGTCGGGACAGGGTATGCGGAGCCCCAGCATTTT.

In DNA form, the CDR3 reads TGTGCCAGCAGTGAACTGGGCAGGGCAACCTACGAGCAGTACTTC. Amino acid sequence: CASSELGRATYEQYF. The chain combines TRBV2 with TRBJ2-7; a possible D gene is TRBD1 (5 bases). This CDR3 is built from 15 residues. Germline CDR1 reads SNHLY; CDR2 reads FYNNEI. V lost 2 bases, J lost 2 bases, and 13 bases lay in between.

Remarks on this clone: Other DNA sequences in this sample translate to the same CDR3. The CDR3 DNA reads TGTGCCAGCAGCTTAGGACGGAGCTCCTACGAGCAGTACTTC. Translation gives CASSLGRSSYEQYF. The chain links TRBV7-2 to TRBJ2-7, with D unclear. V lost 1 base, J lost 0 bases, and 7 bases lay in between. The CDR3 covers 14 residues. Germline values: CDR1 SGHTA, CDR2 FQGNSA. The full variable domain, rest sourced from reference TRBV7-2 and TRBJ2-7, is GAGVSQSPSNKVTEKGKDVELRCDPISGHTALYWYRQSLGQGLEFLIYFQGNSAPDKSGLPSDRFSAERTGGSVSTLTIQRTQQEDSAVYLCASSLGRSSYEQYFGPGTRLTVT.

This chain links TRBV7-8 with TRBJ2-1; 8 nucleotides agree with TRBD1. J gave up 3 bases and V 5 bases, and 6 bases lay outside the gene matches. Germline V gene sequence: CDR1 SGHVS, CDR2 FQNEAQ. The length of the CDR3 is 15 residues. The DNA of the CDR3 is TGTGCCAGCAGCCTACAGGGGGAGTACTACAATGAGCAGTTCTTC. Translating gives CASSLQGEYYNEQFF. Together with reference TRBV7-8 and TRBJ2-1, the CDR3 gives the full variable domain: GAGVSQSPRYKVAKRGQDVALRCDPISGHVSLFWYQQALGQGPEFLTYFQNEAQLDKSGLPSDRFFAERPEGSVSTLKIQRTQQEDSAVYLCASSLQGEYYNEQFFGPGTRLTVL.

The genes are TRBV27 and TRBJ1-6; D is unclear. The germline CDR1 and CDR2 sequences are MNHEY and SMNVEV (reference sequence). The CDR3 runs 12 residues. The ends were cut back, 6 bases at V and 7 bases at J, with 7 bases in the middle. The CDR3 DNA is TGTGCCAGCAGGGAGTACAATTCACCCCTCCACTTT. Translated: CASREYNSPLHF.

The V and J genes are TRBV7-2 and TRBJ1-3, with D possibly matching TRBD1 (5 bases). There are 15 residues in the CDR3. Germline loops: CDR1 SGHTA, CDR2 FQGNSA. The V end lost 7 bases, the J end lost 0 bases, and 13 bases lay between the germline ends. CDR3 sequence: CASTPDSLSGNTIYF. CDR3 in DNA: TGTGCCAGCACTCCCGACAGCCTCTCTGGAAACACCATATATTTT. The complete variable domain, with remaining parts taken from reference TRBV7-2 and TRBJ1-3, reads GAGVSQSPSNKVTEKGKDVELRCDPISGHTALYWYRQSLGQGLEFLIYFQGNSAPDKSGLPSDRFSAERTGGSVSTLTIQRTQQEDSAVYLCASTPDSLSGNTIYFGEGSWLTVV.

The chain has TRBV7-6 and TRBJ2-2; the match to TRBD1 covers 9 bases. J was trimmed by 6 bases and V by 5 bases; bases with no gene match: 10. The CDR3 sequence is 16 residues long. CDR1 is SGHVS and CDR2 is FNYEAQ in the germline V gene. CDR3 bases: TGTGCCAGCAGCACAGGACAGGGGTTACTTGCCGGGGAGCTGTTTTTT. Protein product: CASSTGQGLLAGELFF.

This chain joins TRBV10-3 and TRBJ2-1; TRBD1 aligns across 8 bases. V shed 0 bases and J 4 bases; nucleotides not matched to a gene: 5. The CDR3 length is 16 residues. Germline V gives CDR1 ENHRY, CDR2 SYGVKD. This CDR3 reads CAISESTGAIYNEQFF. CDR3 nucleotides: TGTGCCATCAGTGAGTCGACAGGGGCCATATACAATGAGCAGTTCTTC.

The rearrangement uses TRBV18 and TRBJ2-2; 7 nucleotides agree with TRBD1. Germline trimming cut 6 bases from V and 0 bases from J; bases unmatched to any gene: 7. Germline V gene lookup returns CDR1 KGHSH and CDR2 LQKENI. The CDR3 consists of 16 residues. The CDR3 DNA sequence: TGTGCCAGCTCCCCGAGGGACAGCGCGAACACCGGGGAGCTGTTTTTT. It translates to CASSPRDSANTGELFF.

The rearrangement joins TRBV5-5 to TRBJ2-7; 16 bases line up with TRBD2. Trimming took 4 bases from V and 4 from J; bases not matched to a gene: 8. CDR1 and CDR2 (germline): SGHKS, YYEKEE (reference sequence). This CDR3 is 17 amino acids long. For the CDR3, the DNA is TGTGCCAGCAGCCAGGGGGGACTAGCGGGGGGGCAGTACGAGCAGTACTTC. Its translation is CASSQGGLAGGQYEQYF.

This chain joins TRBV19 and TRBJ2-5, with TRBD2 as a possible D gene (7 bases). Germline CDR1 and CDR2: LNHDA and SQIVND (reference sequence). The CDR3 runs 15 residues. Trimming left V 3 bases short and J 5 bases short, with 16 bases between. CDR3 amino acids: CASSMGRGLGETQYF. The DNA of the CDR3 is TGTGCCAGTAGTATGGGGCGGGGGCTGGGGGAGACCCAGTACTTC.

This clone has only a few counts. V usage is TRBV18 and J usage is TRBJ1-5; tentatively, D is TRBD1 (5 bases). CDR1 is KGHSH and CDR2 is LQKENI in the germline V gene. CDR3 length: 12 amino acids. The V and J ends lost 6 bases and 4 bases respectively, with 7 bases between them. The CDR3 is CASSRQNQPQHF. The CDR3 DNA follows: TGTGCCAGCTCGCGACAGAATCAGCCCCAGCATTTT.

The V call is TRBV2, the J call TRBJ2-5; 7 bases map to TRBD1. Per the germline V gene, CDR1 is SNHLY and CDR2 is FYNNEI. The CDR3 runs to 14 residues. The junction had 8 bases not matched to a gene; V was cut back by 6 bases and J by 4 bases. The CDR3 reads CASSTGVGVETQYF. The CDR3 bases are TGTGCCAGCAGCACAGGGGTGGGGGTAGAGACCCAGTACTTC.

The CDR3 nucleotides read TGTGCCAGCAGCATGACAGGGGGCGAGCAGTACTTC. It specifies CASSMTGGEQYF. The rearrangement links TRBV5-8 to TRBJ2-7, with 9 nucleotides matching TRBD1. The CDR3 contains 12 residues. Trimming cost V 4 bases and J 6 bases; bases outside gene matches: 2. Germline CDR1 is SGHTS and CDR2 is YDEGEE. Using reference TRBV5-8 and TRBJ2-7 for the parts outside the CDR3, the full variable domain is EAGVTQSPTHLIKTRGQQATLRCSPISGHTSVYWYQQALGLGLQFLLWYDEGEERNRGNFPPRFSGRQFPNYSSELNVNALELEDSALYLCASSMTGGEQYFGPGTRLTVT.

There are a few counts of this clone. J is TRBJ1-4 and V is TRBV5-1; 8 nucleotides agree with TRBD1. CDR1 is SGHRS, CDR2 YFSETQ, per germline. Germline trimming cut 2 bases from V and 2 bases from J; bases unmatched to any gene: 2. This CDR3 is 15 amino acids long. CDR3 residues: CASSFQGATNEKLFF. In DNA form, the CDR3 reads TGCGCCAGCAGCTTTCAGGGGGCTACTAATGAAAAACTGTTTTTT.

This rearrangement joins TRBV20-1 to TRBJ2-1, with 10 bases that match TRBD2. CDR1 and CDR2 (germline): DFQATT, SNEGSKA (reference sequence). After removal of 6 bases from V and 14 bases from J, the junction contained 4 bases not matched to a gene. The CDR3 consists of 10 residues. DNA of the CDR3: TGCAGTGCGGCTAGCGGGAGTAAGTTCTTC. Amino acids: CSAASGSKFF.

This chain uses TRBV6-5 with TRBJ2-7, with 8 bases identical to TRBD1. V shed 6 bases and J 2 bases; nucleotides not matched to a gene: 6. The V gene's germline CDR1 is MNHEY and CDR2 SVGAGI. There are 14 residues in the CDR3. The CDR3 loop reads CASSEDREAYEQYF. The CDR3 nucleotides are TGTGCCAGCAGCGAGGACAGGGAGGCCTACGAGCAGTACTTC.

This chain connects TRBV9 to TRBJ2-2, with 10 bases fitting TRBD1. J lost 7 bases, V lost 3 bases, and 6 bases had no gene match. The CDR3 contains 15 residues. CDR1 SGDLS and CDR2 YYNGEE come from the germline V gene. The CDR3 region has the DNA TGTGCCAGCAGCGAACGACAGGGGGCCGGCGGGGAGCTGTTTTTT. Its translation: CASSERQGAGGELFF.

The V gene is TRBV5-1, the J gene TRBJ1-1, with D hard to call. CDR3 length equals 13 residues. From germline, CDR1 is SGHRS and CDR2 YFSETQ. With 4 bases removed from V and 1 base from J, the gap between germline ends came to 8 bases. The CDR3 region is CASSLASNTEAFF. For the CDR3, the DNA is TGCGCCAGCAGCCTGGCTTCGAACACTGAAGCTTTCTTT. The complete variable domain, with remaining parts taken from reference TRBV5-1 and TRBJ1-1, reads KAGVTQTPRYLIKTRGQQVTLSCSPISGHRSVSWYQQTPGQGLQFLFEYFSETQRNKGNFPGRFSGRQFSNSRSEMNVSTLELGDSALYLCASSLASNTEAFFGQGTRLTVV.